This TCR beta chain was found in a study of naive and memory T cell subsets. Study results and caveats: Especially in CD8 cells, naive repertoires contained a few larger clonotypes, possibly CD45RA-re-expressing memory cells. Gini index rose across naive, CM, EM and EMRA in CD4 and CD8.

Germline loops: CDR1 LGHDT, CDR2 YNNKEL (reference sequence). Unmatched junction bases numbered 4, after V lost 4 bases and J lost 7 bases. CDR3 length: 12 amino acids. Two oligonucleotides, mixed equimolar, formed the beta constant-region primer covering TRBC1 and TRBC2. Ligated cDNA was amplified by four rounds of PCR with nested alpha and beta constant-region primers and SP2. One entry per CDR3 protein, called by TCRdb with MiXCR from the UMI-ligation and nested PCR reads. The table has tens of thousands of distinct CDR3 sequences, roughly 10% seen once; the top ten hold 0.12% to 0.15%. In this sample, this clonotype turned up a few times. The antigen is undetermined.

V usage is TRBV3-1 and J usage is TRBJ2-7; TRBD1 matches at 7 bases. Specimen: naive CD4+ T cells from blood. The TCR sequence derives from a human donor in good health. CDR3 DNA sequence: TGTGCCAGCAGCCCGACAGGGTGGGAGCAGTACTTC. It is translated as CASSPTGWEQYF.